The clone carrying this T cell receptor (beta chain) was seen only a few times. As yet, its antigen is unknown. Each CDR3 protein gets one entry after TCRdb re-called the 5' RACE reads with MiXCR. The sample lists roughly 750,000 distinct CDR3 sequences; 21% were seen once. J lost 9 bases, V lost 4 bases, and 6 bases had no gene match. CDR1 is SGHRS and CDR2 is YFSETQ in the germline V gene. CDR3 size: 13 residues. The data are from a study of identical twins. General study findings and limits: Out-of-frame alpha sequences common to twins exhibited a surplus of low generation probability.

Another study also made use of these data, one on T cells expressing NK-cell markers. According to that study: Dominant NKG2C+ clonotypes accounted for about 1.0-8% of CD8+ T cells in over 5 donors.

This sequence was found in a woman aged 18-29 years in good health. The chain combines TRBV5-1 with TRBJ2-1; 8 nucleotides match TRBD1. The sample consisted of PBMCs. CDR3 amino acids: CASSAAGGVEQFF. In DNA, the CDR3 is TGCGCCAGCAGCGCGGCAGGGGGCGTTGAGCAGTTCTTC.